A single sample is the source of the 10 T cell receptor beta chains below, sequenced in a study of control samples from healthy donors and cancer patients. Here immunoSEQ multiplex PCR was the method, and the copy in TCRdb shows in-frame clones only, minus some. The sample yields tens of thousands of clones, over 65% seen once. Source material: blood. The source of these receptors is a man in his forties or fifties in good health.

This clone was seen only once. In DNA form, the CDR3 reads TGCGCCAGCAGCCAGGGGACCCAGACAGGGAATGAAAAACTGTTTTTT. Amino acids: CASSQGTQTGNEKLFF. The V and J genes are TRBV4-3 and TRBJ1-4, with 7 bases fitting TRBD1. The germline V gene has CDR1 LGHNA and CDR2 YSLEER. The CDR3 sequence is 16 residues long. With 3 bases clipped from V and 5 bases from J, the junction kept 9 bases outside the gene matches.

As DNA, the CDR3 is TGTGCCAGCAGCTTAGCAGGAGAGCCCTACGAGCAGTACTTC. This gives the protein CASSLAGEPYEQYF. This rearrangement joins TRBV7-8 to TRBJ2-7; no definite D call. This CDR3 has 14 amino acids. V shed 0 bases and J shed 2 bases, with 8 bases lying between them. The germline V gene has CDR1 SGHVS and CDR2 FQNEAQ.

V usage is TRBV11-1 and J usage is TRBJ2-2; 8 bases match TRBD2. The germline V gene has CDR1 SGHAT and CDR2 FQDESV (reference sequence). Trimming took 1 base from V and 2 from J; bases not matched to a gene: 3. CDR3 length: 16 residues. CDR3 nucleotides: TGTGCCAGCAGCTTAGAACTAGCGGTTAACACCGGGGAGCTGTTTTTT. Its protein is CASSLELAVNTGELFF.

This clone was seen once. This chain uses TRBV28 with TRBJ2-5; TRBD1 agrees at 7 bases. This CDR3 has 13 residues. With V trimmed by 5 bases and J by 3 bases, 3 bases remained unmatched. The germline V gene has CDR1 MDHEN and CDR2 SYDVKM. CDR3 in amino acids: CASSKQGEETQYF. The CDR3 nucleotides are TGTGCCAGCAGTAAGCAGGGGGAAGAGACCCAGTACTTC.

The chain links TRBV7-2 to TRBJ2-5, with 10 positions matching TRBD2. V lost 5 bases to trimming and J lost 4 bases; unmatched junction nucleotides: 7. The CDR3 length is 15 residues. Germline CDR1 and CDR2: SGHTA and FQGNSA. The CDR3 sequence is CASSPLRTSGETQYF. The CDR3, as DNA: TGTGCCAGCAGCCCTCTCCGGACTAGCGGAGAGACCCAGTACTTC. Drawing the rest from reference TRBV7-2 and TRBJ2-5, the complete variable domain is GAGVSQSPSNKVTEKGKDVELRCDPISGHTALYWYRQSLGQGLEFLIYFQGNSAPDKSGLPSDRFSAERTGGSVSTLTIQRTQQEDSAVYLCASSPLRTSGETQYFGPGTRLLVL.

The rearrangement joins TRBV30 to TRBJ2-5; D is possibly TRBD1 (5 bases). This CDR3 is built from 13 residues. V shed 0 bases and J shed 4 bases, with 9 bases lying between them. Germline V CDR1 and CDR2: GTSNPN, SVGIG (reference sequence). Here the CDR3 reads CAWSVKGRETQYF. The CDR3 nucleotides read TGTGCCTGGAGTGTAAAGGGGCGAGAGACCCAGTACTTC.

The V and J genes are TRBV4-3 and TRBJ2-6; maybe TRBD1 (5 bases). Germline values: CDR1 LGHNA, CDR2 YSLEER. The CDR3 loop spans 15 amino acids. Deletions cut 2 bases from V and 3 bases from J, with 8 bases between. The DNA for the CDR3 is TGCGCCAGCAGCCAACAGGGCTTTGGGGCCAACGTCCTGACTTTC. Its protein is CASSQQGFGANVLTF.

V and J are TRBV25-1 and TRBJ2-1; unclear D gene. Germline V lookup: CDR1 MGHDK, CDR2 SYGVNS. The CDR3 covers 14 residues. V shed 1 base and J shed 5 bases, with 9 bases lying between them. CDR3 DNA sequence: TGTGCCAGCAGTGAATTAAACCCTCACAATGAGCAGTTCTTC. As protein: CASSELNPHNEQFF.

The CDR3 region has the DNA TGTGCCACCAGCAGAGACCATGCGGGAGAGACCCAGTACTTC. Protein sequence: CATSRDHAGETQYF. This chain connects TRBV15 to TRBJ2-5; the D gene is possibly TRBD2 (5 bases). The CDR3 extends over 14 amino acids. The germline V gene encodes CDR1 LNHNV and CDR2 YYDKDF (reference sequence). The germline V and J ends were trimmed by 0 bases and 4 bases, with 9 bases remaining between them. Complete variable domain (other parts from reference TRBV15 and TRBJ2-5): DAMVIQNPRYQVTQFGKPVTLSCSQTLNHNVMYWYQQKSSQAPKLLFHYYDKDFNNEADTPDNFQSRRPNTSFCFLDIRSPGLGDTAMYLCATSRDHAGETQYFGPGTRLLVL.

The chain joins TRBV7-9 to TRBJ1-1; D is perhaps TRBD1 (5 bases). The CDR3 covers 14 residues. Trimming removed 7 bases from V and 2 bases from J, with 14 bases in between. The V gene's germline CDR1 is SEHNR and CDR2 FQNEAQ (reference sequence). CDR3 sequence: CASIAMGLNTEAFF. Here the CDR3 DNA reads TGTGCCAGCATCGCTATGGGGCTAAACACTGAAGCTTTCTTT. The full variable domain, rest sourced from reference TRBV7-9 and TRBJ1-1, is DTGVSQNPRHKITKRGQNVTFRCDPISEHNRLYWYRQTLGQGPEFLTYFQNEAQLEKSRLLSDRFSAERPKGSFSTLEIQRTEQGDSAMYLCASIAMGLNTEAFFGQGTRLTVV.